This T cell receptor (beta chain) was found in a study of shared clonotypes between healthy human individuals. In the study overall: The donor group consisted of two women and three men, aged 18 to 49.

Germline V lookup: CDR1 MNHEY, CDR2 SMNVEV (reference sequence). This CDR3 region has 16 residues. Losses at the gene ends were 6 bases for V and 0 bases for J; bases not matched to a gene: 8. Note on this clone: No antigen is known for it.

For sorted subsets, 150 to 250 ng DNA per replicate equaled about 30,000 T cell genomes. Per the study methods: In the immunoSEQ data, sequences were junction-only and lacked quality scores, so filtering differed. Produced via immunoSEQ multiplex PCR; TCRdb's table is partial and in-frame only. The V and J calls and clone size come from that table; D and trimming were worked out from the DNA. The table lists around 2.5 million clones, roughly 93% of them singletons. Whole-study results and caveats: Relative to clonotypes present in all four donors, those not shared had lower generation probabilities.

The material sequenced was naive CD4+ T cells from PBMCs. Subset here: CD45RA+ positively selected. The chain joins TRBV27 to TRBJ2-3; 8 bases line up with TRBD2. This TCR was recovered from a man aged 18-30 years in good health. Some clones in this sample may be carry-over from other donors' samples. CDR3 amino acids: CASRRLAGVSTDTQYF. CDR3 coding DNA: TGTGCCAGCAGGCGGCTAGCGGGCGTTAGCACAGATACGCAGTATTTT.